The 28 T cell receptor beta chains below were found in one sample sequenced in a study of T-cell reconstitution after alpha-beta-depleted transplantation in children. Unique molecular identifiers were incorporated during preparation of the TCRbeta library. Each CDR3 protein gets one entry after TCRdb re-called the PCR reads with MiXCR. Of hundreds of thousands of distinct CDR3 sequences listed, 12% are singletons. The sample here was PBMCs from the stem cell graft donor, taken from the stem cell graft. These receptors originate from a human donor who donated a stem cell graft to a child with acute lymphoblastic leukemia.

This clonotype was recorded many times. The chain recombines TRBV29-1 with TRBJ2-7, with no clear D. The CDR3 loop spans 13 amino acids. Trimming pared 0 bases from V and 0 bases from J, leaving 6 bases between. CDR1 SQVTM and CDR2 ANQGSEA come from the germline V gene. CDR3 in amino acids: CSVEDPLSYEQYF. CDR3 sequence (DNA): TGCAGCGTTGAAGATCCCCTCTCCTACGAGCAGTACTTC.

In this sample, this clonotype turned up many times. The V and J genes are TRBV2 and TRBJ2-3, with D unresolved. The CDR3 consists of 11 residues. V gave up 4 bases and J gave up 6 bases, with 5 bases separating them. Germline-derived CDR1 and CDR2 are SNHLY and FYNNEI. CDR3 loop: CASSVGDTQYF. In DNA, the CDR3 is TGTGCCAGCAGTGTGGGGGATACGCAGTATTTT. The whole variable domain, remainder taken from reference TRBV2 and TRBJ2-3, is EPEVTQTPSHQVTQMGQEVILRCVPISNHLYFYWYRQILGQKVEFLVSFYNNEISEKSEIFDDQFSVERPDGSNFTLKIRSTKLEDSAMYFCASSVGDTQYFGPGTRLTVL.

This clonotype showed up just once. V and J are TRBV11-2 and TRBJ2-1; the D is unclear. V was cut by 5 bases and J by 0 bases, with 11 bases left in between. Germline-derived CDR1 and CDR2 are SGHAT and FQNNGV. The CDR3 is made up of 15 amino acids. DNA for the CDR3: TGTGCCAGCAGCCCGCGGTGGAGCTCCTACAATGAGCAGTTCTTC. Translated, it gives CASSPRWSSYNEQFF.

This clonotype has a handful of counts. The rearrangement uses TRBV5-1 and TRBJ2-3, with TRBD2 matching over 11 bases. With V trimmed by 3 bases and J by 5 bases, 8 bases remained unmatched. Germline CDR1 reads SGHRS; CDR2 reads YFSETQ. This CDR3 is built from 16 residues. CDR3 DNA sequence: TGCGCCAGCAGCTACACTAGCGGGAGAATCCGAGATACGCAGTATTTT. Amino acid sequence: CASSYTSGRIRDTQYF.

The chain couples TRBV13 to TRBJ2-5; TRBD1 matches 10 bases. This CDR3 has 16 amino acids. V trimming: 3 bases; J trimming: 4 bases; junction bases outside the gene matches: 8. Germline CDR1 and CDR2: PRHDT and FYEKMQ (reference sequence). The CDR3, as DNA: TGTGCCAGCAGCTTTACCGGGACAGGGGTTGGAGAGACCCAGTACTTC. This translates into CASSFTGTGVGETQYF.

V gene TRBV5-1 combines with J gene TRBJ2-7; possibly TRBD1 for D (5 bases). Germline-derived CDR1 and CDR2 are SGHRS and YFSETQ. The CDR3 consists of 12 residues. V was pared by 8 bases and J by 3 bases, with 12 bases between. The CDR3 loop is CARSDSHYEQYF. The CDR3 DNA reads TGCGCCAGGAGCGACAGCCACTACGAGCAGTACTTC.

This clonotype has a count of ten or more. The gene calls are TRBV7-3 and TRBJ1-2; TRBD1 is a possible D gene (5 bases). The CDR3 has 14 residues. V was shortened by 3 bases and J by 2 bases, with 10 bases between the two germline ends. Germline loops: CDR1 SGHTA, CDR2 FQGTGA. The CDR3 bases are TGTGCCAGCAGCTTCTCGTCAGGGAACTATGGCTACACCTTC. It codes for CASSFSSGNYGYTF. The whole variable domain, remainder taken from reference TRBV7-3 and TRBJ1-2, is GAGVSQTPSNKVTEKGKYVELRCDPISGHTALYWYRQSLGQGPEFLIYFQGTGAADDSGLPNDRFFAVRPEGSVSTLKIQRTERGDSAVYLCASSFSSGNYGYTFGSGTRLTVV.

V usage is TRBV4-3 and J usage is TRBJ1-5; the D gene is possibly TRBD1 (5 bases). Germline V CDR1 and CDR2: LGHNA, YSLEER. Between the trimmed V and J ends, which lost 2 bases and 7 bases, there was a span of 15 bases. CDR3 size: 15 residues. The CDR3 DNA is TGCGCCAGCAGCCAATCGGGGAGGGGAATGCAGCCCCAGCATTTT. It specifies CASSQSGRGMQPQHF.

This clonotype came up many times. CDR3 in DNA: TGCAGTGCCAACCACCCCCGCGGGAACACAGATACGCAGTATTTT. This codes for CSANHPRGNTDTQYF. The chain combines TRBV20-1 with TRBJ2-3; tentatively, D is TRBD2 (6 bases). CDR3 size: 15 residues. V lost 6 bases, J lost 2 bases, and 18 bases lay in between. Germline V gives CDR1 DFQATT, CDR2 SNEGSKA (reference sequence).

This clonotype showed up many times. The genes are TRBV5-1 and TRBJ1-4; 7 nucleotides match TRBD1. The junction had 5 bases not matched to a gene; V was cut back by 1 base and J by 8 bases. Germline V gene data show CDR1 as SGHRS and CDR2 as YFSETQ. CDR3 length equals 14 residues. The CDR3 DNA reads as TGCGCCAGCAGCTTGAACAGGGGAAACGAAAAACTGTTTTTT. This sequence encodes CASSLNRGNEKLFF.

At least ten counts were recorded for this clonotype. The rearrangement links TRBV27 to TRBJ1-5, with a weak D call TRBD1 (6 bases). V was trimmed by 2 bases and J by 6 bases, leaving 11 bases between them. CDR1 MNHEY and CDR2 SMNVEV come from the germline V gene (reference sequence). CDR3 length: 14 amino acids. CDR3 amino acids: CASSLIGGIQPQHF. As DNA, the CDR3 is TGTGCCAGCAGTTTAATAGGGGGTATTCAGCCCCAGCATTTT.

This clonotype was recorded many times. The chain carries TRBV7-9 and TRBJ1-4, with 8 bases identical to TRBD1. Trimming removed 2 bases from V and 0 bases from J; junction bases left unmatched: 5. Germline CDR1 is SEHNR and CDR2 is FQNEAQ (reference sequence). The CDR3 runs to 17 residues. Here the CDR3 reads CASSLRTGMSTNEKLFF. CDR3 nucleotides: TGTGCCAGCAGCTTAAGGACAGGGATGTCAACTAATGAAAAACTGTTTTTT.

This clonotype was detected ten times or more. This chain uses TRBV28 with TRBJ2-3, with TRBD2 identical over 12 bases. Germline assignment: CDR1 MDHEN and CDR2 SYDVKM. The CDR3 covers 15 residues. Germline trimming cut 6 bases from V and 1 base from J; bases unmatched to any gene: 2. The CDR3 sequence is CASRRLAGGTDTQYF. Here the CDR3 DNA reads TGTGCCAGCAGGCGACTAGCGGGGGGCACAGATACGCAGTATTTT.

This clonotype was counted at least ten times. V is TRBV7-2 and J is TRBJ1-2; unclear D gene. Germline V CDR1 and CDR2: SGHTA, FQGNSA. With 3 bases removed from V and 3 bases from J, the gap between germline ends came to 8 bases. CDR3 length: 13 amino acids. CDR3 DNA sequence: TGTGCCAGCAGCTTGATGGGAGACTATGGCTACACCTTC. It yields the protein CASSLMGDYGYTF.

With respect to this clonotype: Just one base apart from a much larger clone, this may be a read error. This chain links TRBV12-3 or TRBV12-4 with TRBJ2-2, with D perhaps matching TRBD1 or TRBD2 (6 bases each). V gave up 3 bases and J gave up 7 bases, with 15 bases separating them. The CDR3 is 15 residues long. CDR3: CASSFRGMDSGELFF. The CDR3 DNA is TGTGCCAGCAGTTTTCGGGGGATGGACAGCGGGGAGCTGTTTTTT.

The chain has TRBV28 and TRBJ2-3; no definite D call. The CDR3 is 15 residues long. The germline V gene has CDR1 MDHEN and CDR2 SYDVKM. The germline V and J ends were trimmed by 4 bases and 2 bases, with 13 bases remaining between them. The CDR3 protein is CASSSSQGSTDTQYF. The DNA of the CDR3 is TGTGCCAGCAGTTCATCCCAAGGTTCCACAGATACGCAGTATTTT.

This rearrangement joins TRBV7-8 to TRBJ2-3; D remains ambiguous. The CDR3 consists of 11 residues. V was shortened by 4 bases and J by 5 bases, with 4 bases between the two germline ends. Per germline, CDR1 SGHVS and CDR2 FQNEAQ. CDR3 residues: CASSWKDTQYF. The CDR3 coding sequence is TGTGCCAGCAGCTGGAAAGATACGCAGTATTTT.

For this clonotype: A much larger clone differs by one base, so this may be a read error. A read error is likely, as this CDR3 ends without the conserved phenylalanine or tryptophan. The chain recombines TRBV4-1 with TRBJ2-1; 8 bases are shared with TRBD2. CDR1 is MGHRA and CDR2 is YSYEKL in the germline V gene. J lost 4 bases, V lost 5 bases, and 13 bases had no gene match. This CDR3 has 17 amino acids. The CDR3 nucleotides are TGCGCCAGCAGCTTCCGACTTAGCGGGGTTACTTACAATGAGCAGTTCTCC. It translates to CASSFRLSGVTYNEQFS.

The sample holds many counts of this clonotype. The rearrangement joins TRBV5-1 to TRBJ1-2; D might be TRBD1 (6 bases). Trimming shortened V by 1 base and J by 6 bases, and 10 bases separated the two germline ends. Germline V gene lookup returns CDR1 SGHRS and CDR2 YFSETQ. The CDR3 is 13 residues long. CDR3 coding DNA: TGCGCCAGCAGCTTGACAGGGTCGGATGGCTACACCTTC. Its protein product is CASSLTGSDGYTF.

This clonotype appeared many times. The CDR3 coding sequence is TGTGCCAGCAGTTACAGGGGGGATAGCAATCAGCCCCAGCATTTT. This translates into CASSYRGDSNQPQHF. This sequence joins TRBV6-5 and TRBJ1-5; TRBD1 is a possible D gene (6 bases). V lost 2 bases and J 0 bases, leaving 8 bases between the germline ends. CDR1 and CDR2 from the germline V gene are MNHEY and SVGAGI. This CDR3 has 15 residues.

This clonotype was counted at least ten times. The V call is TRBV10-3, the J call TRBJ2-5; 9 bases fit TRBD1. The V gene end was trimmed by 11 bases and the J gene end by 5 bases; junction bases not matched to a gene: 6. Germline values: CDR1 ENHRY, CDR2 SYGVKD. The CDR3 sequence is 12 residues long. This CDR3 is CASGTGSETQYF. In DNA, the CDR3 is TGTGCCTCCGGGACAGGGAGTGAGACCCAGTACTTC.

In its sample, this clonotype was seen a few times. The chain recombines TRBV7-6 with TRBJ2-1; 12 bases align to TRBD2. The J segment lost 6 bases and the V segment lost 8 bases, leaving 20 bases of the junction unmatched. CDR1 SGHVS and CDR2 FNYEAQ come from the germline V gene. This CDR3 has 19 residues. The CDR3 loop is CASGPTPTAWTSGVNEQFF. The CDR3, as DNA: TGTGCCAGCGGACCGACACCCACTGCATGGACTAGCGGGGTCAATGAGCAGTTCTTC.

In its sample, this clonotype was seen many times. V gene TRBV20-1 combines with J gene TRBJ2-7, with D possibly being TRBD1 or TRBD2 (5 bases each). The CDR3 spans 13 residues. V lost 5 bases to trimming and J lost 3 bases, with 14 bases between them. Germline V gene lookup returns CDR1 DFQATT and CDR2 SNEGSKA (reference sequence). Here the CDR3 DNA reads TGCAGTGCTCCCCGGGACGGAATCTACGAGCAGTACTTC. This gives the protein CSAPRDGIYEQYF.

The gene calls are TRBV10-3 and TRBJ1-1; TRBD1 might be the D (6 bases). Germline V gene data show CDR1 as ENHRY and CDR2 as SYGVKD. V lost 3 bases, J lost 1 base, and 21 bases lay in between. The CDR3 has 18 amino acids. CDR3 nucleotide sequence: TGTGCCATCAGTGACCTCCCTATGGCAGGGGATACGAACACTGAAGCTTTCTTT. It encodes CAISDLPMAGDTNTEAFF.

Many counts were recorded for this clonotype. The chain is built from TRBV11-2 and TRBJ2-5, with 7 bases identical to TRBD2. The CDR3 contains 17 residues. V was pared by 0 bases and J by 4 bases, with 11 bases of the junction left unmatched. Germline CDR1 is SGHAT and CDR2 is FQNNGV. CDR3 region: CASSLEAVAGLTETQYF. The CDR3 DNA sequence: TGTGCCAGCAGCTTAGAGGCGGTAGCGGGTCTTACAGAGACCCAGTACTTC.

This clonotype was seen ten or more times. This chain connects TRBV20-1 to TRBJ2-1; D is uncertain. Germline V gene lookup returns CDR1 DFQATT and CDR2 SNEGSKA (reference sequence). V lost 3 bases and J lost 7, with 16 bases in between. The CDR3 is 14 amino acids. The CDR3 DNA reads TGCAGTGCTAGGGCCAGCCACCGCCCTAATGAGCAGTTCTTC. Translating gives CSARASHRPNEQFF.

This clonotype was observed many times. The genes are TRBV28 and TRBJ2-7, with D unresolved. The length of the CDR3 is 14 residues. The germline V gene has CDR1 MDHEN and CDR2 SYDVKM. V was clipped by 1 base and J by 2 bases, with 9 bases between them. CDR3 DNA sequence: TGTGCCAGCAGTTTATCTGCAGGCCCCTACGAGCAGTACTTC. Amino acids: CASSLSAGPYEQYF.

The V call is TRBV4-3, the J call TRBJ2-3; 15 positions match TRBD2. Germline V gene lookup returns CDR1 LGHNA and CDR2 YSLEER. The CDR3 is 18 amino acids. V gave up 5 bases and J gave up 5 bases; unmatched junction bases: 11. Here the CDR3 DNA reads TGCGCCAGCAGCGCGGGACTAGCGGGGGGCCACATAAGAGATACGCAGTATTTT. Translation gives CASSAGLAGGHIRDTQYF.